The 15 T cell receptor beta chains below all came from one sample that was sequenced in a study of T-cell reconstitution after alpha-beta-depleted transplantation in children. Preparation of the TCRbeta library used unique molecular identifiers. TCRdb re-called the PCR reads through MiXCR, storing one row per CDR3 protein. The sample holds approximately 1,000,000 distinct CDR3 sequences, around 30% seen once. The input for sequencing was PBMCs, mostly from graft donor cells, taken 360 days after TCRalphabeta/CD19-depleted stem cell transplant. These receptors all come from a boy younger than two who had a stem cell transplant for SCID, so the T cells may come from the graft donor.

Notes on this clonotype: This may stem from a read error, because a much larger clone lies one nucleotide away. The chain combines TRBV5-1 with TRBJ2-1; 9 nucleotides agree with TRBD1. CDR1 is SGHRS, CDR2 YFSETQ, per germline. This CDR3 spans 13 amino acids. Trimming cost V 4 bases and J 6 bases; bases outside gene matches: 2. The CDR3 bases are TGCGCCAGCAGCATGGACAGGGGCAATGAGCAGTTCTTC. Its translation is CASSMDRGNEQFF.

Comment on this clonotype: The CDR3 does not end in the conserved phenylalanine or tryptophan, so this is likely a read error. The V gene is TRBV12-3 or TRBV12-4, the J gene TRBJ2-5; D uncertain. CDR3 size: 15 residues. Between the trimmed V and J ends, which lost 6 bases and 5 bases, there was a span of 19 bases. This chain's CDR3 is CASRRTLVVGETQYC. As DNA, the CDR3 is TGTGCCAGCAGAAGAACTCTAGTTGTAGGCGAGACCCAGTACTGC.

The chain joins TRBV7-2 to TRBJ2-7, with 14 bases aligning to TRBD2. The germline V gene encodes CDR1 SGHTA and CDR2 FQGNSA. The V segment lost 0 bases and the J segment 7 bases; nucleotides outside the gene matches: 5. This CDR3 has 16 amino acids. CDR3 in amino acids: CASSLAAGLAGEEQYF. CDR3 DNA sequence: TGTGCCAGCAGCTTAGCGGCGGGACTAGCGGGGGAAGAGCAGTACTTC.

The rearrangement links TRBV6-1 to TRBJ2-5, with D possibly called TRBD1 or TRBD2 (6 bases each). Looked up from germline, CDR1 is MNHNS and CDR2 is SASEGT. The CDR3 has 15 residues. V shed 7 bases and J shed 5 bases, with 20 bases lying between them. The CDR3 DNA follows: TGTGCCAGCACCCAGCGAGGGGGGAGCCGGGAGACCCAGTACTTC. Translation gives CASTQRGGSRETQYF.

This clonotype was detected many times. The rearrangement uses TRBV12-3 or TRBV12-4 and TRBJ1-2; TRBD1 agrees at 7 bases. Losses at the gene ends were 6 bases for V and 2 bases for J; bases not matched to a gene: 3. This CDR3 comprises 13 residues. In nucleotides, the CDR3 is TGTGCCAGCAGCAGACAGGGAAACTATGGCTACACCTTC. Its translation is CASSRQGNYGYTF.

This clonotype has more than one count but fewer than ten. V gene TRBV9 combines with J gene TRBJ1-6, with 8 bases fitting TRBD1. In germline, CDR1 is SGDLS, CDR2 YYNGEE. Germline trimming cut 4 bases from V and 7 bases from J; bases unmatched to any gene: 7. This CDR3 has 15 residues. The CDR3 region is CASSLTDRGNSPLHF. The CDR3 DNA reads TGTGCCAGCAGCCTTACCGACAGGGGAAATTCACCCCTCCACTTT. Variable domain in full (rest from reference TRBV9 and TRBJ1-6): DSGVTQTPKHLITATGQRVTLRCSPRSGDLSVYWYQQSLDQGLQFLIQYYNGEERAKGNILERFSAQQFPDLHSELNLSSLELGDSALYFCASSLTDRGNSPLHFGNGTRLTVT.

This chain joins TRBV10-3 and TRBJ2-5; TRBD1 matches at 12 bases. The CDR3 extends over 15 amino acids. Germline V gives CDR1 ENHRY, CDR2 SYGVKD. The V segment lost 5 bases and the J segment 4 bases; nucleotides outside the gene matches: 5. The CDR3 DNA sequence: TGTGCCATCAGTTACGGGACAGGGGGCCCAGAGACCCAGTACTTC. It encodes CAISYGTGGPETQYF.

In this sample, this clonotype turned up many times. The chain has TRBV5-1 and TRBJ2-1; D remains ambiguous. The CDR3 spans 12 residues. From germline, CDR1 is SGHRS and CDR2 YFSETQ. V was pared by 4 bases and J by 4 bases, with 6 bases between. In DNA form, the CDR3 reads TGCGCCAGCAGCGTCGTATACAATGAGCAGTTCTTC. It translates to CASSVVYNEQFF.

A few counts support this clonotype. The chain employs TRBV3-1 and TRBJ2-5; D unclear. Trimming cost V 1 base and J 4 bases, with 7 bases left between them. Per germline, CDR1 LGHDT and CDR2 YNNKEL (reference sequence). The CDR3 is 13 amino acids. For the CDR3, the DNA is TGTGCCAGCAGCCAAGCGACGCGAGAGACCCAGTACTTC. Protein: CASSQATRETQYF.

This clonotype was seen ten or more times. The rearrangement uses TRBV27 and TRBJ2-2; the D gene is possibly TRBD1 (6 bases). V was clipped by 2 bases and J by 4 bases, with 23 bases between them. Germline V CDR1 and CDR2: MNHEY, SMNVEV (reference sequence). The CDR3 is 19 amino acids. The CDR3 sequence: CASSLEGVVRRSGTGELFF. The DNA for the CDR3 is TGTGCCAGCAGTTTAGAGGGGGTTGTCCGTCGGTCGGGCACCGGGGAGCTGTTTTTT.

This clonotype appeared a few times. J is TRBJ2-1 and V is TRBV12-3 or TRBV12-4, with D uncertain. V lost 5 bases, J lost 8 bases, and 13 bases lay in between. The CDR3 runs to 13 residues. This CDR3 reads CASSLRRIDEQFF. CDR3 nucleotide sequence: TGTGCCAGCAGTCTCCGTCGGATCGATGAGCAGTTCTTC.

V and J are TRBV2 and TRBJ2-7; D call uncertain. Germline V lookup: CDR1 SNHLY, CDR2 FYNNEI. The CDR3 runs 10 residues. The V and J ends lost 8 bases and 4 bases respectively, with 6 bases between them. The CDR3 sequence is CASRLYEQYF. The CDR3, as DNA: TGTGCCAGCCGACTTTACGAGCAGTACTTC.

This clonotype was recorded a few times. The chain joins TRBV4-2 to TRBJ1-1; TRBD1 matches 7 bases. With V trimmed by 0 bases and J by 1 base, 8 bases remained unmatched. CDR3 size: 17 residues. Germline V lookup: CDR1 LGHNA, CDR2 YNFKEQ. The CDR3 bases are TGTGCCAGCAGCCAAGATCGGCAGGGGGGACAGAACACTGAAGCTTTCTTT. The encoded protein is CASSQDRQGGQNTEAFF.

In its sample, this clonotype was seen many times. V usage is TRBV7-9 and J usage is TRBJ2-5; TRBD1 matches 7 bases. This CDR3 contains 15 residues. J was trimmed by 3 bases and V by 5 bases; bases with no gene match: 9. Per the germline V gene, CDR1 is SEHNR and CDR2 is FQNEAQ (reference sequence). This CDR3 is CASSARGRTEETQYF. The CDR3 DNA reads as TGTGCCAGCAGCGCAAGGGGGCGGACTGAAGAGACCCAGTACTTC.

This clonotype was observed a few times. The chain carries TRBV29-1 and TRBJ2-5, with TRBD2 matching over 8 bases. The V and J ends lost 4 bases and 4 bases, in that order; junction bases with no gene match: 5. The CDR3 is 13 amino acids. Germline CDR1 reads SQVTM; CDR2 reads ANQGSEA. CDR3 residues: CSVVPRGGETQYF. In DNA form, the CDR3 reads TGCAGCGTTGTTCCACGGGGGGGAGAGACCCAGTACTTC.